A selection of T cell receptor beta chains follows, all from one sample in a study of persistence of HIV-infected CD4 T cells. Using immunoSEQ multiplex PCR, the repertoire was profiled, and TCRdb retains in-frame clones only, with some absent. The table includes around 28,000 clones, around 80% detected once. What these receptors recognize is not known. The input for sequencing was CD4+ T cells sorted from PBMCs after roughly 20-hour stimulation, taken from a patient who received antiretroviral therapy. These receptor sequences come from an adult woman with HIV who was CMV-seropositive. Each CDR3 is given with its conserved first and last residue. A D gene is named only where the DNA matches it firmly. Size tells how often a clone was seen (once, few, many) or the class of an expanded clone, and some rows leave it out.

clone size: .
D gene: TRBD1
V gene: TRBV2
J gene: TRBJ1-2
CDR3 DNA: TGTGCCAGCAGGACGGACAGGGGATCTAACTATGGCTACACCTTC
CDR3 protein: CASRTDRGSNYGYTF

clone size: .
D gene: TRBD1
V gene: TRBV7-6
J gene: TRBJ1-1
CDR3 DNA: TGTGCCAGCAGCTCGGGACAGGAGGGGACTGAAGCTTTCTTT
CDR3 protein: CASSSGQEGTEAFF

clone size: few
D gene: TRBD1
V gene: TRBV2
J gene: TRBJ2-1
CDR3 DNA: TGTGCCAGCAGAGGGACAGGGCACAATGAGCAGTTCTTC
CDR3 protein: CASRGTGHNEQFF

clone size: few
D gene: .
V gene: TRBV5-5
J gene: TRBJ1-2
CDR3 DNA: TGTGCCAGCATTCTCGTCCCGGGTGGAGGGGCTAGGGCTAACTATGGCTACACCTTC
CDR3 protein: CASILVPGGGARANYGYTF

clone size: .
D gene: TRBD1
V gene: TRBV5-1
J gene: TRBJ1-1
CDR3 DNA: TGCGCCAGCAGCTTGGATAGGGGGCGAGCTTTCTTT
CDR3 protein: CASSLDRGRAFF

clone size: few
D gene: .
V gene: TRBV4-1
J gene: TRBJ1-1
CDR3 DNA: TGCGCCAGCAGCTTACAGGGCCTGAACACTGAAGCTTTCTTT
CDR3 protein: CASSLQGLNTEAFF

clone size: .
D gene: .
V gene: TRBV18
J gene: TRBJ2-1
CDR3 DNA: TGTGCCAGCTCACCACGTACTAGTTTGTCCTACAATGAGCAGTTCTTC
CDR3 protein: CASSPRTSLSYNEQFF

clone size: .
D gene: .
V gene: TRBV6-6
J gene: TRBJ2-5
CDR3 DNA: TGTGCCAGCACCACGGGAGAGACCCAGTACTTC
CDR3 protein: CASTTGETQYF

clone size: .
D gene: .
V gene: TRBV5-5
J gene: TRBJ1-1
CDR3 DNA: TGTGCCAGCAGCTTGAAATGGAACACTGAAGCTTTCTTT
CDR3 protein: CASSLKWNTEAFF

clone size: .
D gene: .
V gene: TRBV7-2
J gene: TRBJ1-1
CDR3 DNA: TGTGCCAGCAGCCCTGTAGTGGGACCGAACACTGAAGCTTTCTTT
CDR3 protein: CASSPVVGPNTEAFF

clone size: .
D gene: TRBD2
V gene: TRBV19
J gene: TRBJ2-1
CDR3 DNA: TGTGCCAGTAGTATATCGGGAGCGGGGGGGCCAAGGCAGTTCTTC
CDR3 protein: CASSISGAGGPRQFF

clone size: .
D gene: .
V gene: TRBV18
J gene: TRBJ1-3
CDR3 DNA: TGTGCCAGCTCACCATTGGTAAACACCATATATTTT
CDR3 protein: CASSPLVNTIYF

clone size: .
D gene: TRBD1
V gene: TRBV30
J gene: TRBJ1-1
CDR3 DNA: TGTGCCTGGCTCCCCGGGACAGTGAACACTGAAGCTTTCTTT
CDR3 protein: CAWLPGTVNTEAFF